There are a few counts of the clone carrying this T cell receptor beta chain. These data are taken from a study of response to subunit inactivated influenza vaccine. Trimming pared 9 bases from V and 2 bases from J, leaving 8 bases between. The V gene's germline CDR1 is MNHNY and CDR2 SVGAGI (reference sequence). CDR3 length equals 12 residues. TCRdb ran MiXCR on the RT-PCR reads and lists one entry per CDR3 protein. The sample consists of more than 550,000 distinct CDR3 sequences, roughly 10% of them appearing once. The sequencing here drew on PBMCs from blood, taken on the day of vaccination. The receptor was derived from a man in his forties or fifties who received an inactivated influenza vaccine. The rearrangement joins TRBV6-6 to TRBJ2-1, with D possibly matching TRBD1 (6 bases). The CDR3 sequence: CASQGPYNEQFF. The DNA for the CDR3 is TGTGCCAGTCAGGGGCCCTACAATGAGCAGTTCTTC.